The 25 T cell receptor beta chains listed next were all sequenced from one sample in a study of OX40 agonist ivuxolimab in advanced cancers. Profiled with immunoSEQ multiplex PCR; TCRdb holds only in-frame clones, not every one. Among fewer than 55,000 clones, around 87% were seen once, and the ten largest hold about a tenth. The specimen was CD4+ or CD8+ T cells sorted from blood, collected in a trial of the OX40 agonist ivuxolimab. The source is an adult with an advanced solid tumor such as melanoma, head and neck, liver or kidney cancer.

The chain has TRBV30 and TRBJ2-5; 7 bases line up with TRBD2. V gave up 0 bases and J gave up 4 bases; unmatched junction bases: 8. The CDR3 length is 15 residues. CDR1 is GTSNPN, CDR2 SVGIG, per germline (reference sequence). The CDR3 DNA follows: TGTGCCTGGAGTGTACATGGGGGGGGACTAGAGACCCAGTACTTC. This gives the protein CAWSVHGGGLETQYF.

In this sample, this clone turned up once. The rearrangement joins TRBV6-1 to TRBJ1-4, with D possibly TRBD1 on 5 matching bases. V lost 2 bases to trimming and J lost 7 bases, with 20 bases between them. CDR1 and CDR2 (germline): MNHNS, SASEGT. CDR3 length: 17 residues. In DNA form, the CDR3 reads TGTGCCAGCAGTGAATCTGCTTTTGGGGGAGTAGGTGAAAAACTGTTTTTT. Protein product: CASSESAFGGVGEKLFF.

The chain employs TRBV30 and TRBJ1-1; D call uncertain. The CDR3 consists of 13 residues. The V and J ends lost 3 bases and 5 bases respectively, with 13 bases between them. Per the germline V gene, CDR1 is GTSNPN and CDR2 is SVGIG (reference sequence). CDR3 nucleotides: TGTGCCTGGAGGGGAGAACCGTGGACTGAAGCTTTCTTT. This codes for CAWRGEPWTEAFF.

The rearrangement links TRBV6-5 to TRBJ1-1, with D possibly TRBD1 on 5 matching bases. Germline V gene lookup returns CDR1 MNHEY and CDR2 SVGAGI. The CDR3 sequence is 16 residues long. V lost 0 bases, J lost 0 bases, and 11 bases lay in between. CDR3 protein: CASSYSRGRVNTEAFF. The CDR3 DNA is TGTGCCAGCAGTTACTCGCGCGGCAGGGTGAACACTGAAGCTTTCTTT.

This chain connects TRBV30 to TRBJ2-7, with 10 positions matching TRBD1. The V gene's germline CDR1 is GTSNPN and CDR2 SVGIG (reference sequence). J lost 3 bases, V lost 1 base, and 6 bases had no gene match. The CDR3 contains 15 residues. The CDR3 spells CAWSAGTGAIYEQYF. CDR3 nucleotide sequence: TGTGCCTGGAGTGCCGGGACAGGGGCCATCTACGAGCAGTACTTC.

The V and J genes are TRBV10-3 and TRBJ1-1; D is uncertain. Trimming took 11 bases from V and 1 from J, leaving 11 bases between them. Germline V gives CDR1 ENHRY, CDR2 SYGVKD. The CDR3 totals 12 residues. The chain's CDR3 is CALGNQNTEAFF. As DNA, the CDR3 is TGTGCCTTGGGAAACCAGAACACTGAAGCTTTCTTT.

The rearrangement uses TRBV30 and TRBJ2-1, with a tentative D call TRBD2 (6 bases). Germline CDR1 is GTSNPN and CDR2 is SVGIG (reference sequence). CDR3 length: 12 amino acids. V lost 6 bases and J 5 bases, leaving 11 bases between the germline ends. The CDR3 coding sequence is TGTGCCTGCCCCGGGGGTAACAATGAGCAGTTCTTC. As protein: CACPGGNNEQFF.

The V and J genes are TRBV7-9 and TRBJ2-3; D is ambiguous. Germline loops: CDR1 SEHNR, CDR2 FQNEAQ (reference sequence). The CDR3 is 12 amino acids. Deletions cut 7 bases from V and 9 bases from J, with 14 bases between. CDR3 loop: CASTSQLETQYF. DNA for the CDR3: TGTGCCAGCACTTCTCAGTTAGAGACGCAGTATTTT.

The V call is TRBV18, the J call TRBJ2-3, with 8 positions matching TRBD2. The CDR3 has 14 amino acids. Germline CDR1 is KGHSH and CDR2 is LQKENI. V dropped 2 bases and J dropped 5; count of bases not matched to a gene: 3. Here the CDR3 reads CASSPSGSGDTQYF. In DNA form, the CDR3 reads TGTGCCAGCTCACCAAGCGGGAGTGGAGATACGCAGTATTTT. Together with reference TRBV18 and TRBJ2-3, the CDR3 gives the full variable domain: NAGVMQNPRHLVRRRGQEARLRCSPMKGHSHVYWYRQLPEEGLKFMVYLQKENIIDESGMPKERFSAEFPKEGPSILRIQQVVRGDSAAYFCASSPSGSGDTQYFGPGTRLTVL.

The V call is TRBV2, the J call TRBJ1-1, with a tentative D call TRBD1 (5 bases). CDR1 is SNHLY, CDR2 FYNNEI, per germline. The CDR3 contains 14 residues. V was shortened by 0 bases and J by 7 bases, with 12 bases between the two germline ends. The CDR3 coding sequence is TGTGCCAGCAGTGAAGCTTACGACAGTCATGAAGCTTTCTTT. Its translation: CASSEAYDSHEAFF.

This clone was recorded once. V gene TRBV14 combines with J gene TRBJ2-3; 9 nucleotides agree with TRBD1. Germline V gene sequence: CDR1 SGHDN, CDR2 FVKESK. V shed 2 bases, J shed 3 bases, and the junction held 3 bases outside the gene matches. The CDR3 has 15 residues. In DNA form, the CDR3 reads TGTGCCAGCAGCCAACCCGACAGGGGGACAGATACGCAGTATTTT. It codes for CASSQPDRGTDTQYF.

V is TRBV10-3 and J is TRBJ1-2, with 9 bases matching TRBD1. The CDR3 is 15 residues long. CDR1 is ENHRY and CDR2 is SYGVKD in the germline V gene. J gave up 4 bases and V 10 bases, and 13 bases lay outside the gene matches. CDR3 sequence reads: CATARTGGRTYGYTF. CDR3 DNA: TGTGCCACCGCGCGCACAGGGGGCAGGACCTATGGCTACACCTTC.

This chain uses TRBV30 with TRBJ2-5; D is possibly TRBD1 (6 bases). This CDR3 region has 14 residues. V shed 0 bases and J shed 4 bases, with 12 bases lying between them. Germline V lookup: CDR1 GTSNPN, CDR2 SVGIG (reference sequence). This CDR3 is CAWSVSPRGETQYF. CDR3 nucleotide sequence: TGTGCCTGGAGTGTATCCCCCAGGGGAGAGACCCAGTACTTC.

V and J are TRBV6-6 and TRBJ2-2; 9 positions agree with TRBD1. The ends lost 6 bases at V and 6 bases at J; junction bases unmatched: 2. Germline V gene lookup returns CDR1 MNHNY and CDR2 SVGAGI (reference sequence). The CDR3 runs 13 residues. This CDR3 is CASRGQGPGELFF. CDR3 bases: TGTGCCAGCAGGGGACAGGGTCCCGGGGAGCTGTTTTTT.

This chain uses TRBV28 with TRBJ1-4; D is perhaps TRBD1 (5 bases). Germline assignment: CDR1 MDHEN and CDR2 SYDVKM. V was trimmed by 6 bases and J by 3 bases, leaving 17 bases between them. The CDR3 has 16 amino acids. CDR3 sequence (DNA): TGTGCCAGCAGCACGACATTCGGGGGGTCTAATGAAAAACTGTTTTTT. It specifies CASSTTFGGSNEKLFF.

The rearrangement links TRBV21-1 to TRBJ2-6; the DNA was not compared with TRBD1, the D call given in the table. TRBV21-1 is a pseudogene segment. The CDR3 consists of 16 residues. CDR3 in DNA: TGTGCCAGCAGCAGCACAGGGAGCTCTGGGGCCAACGTCCTGACTTTC. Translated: CASSSTGSSGANVLTF.

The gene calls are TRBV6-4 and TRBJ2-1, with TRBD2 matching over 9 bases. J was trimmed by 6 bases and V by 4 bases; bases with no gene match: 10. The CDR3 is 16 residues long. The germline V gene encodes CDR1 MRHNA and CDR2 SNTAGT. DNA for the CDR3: TGTGCCAGCAGTGTAAGAGCGGGAGGTGCTGTCAATGAGCAGTTCTTC. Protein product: CASSVRAGGAVNEQFF.

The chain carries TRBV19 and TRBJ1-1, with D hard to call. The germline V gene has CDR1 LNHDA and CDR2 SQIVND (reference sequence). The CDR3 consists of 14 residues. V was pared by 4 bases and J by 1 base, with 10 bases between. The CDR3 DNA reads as TGTGCCAGTAGTAAGGGCTGGGGGAACACTGAAGCTTTCTTT. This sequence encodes CASSKGWGNTEAFF.

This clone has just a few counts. The CDR3 is CATNPGTGGPDTQYF. The CDR3 region has the DNA TGTGCCACGAACCCGGGGACAGGGGGCCCAGATACGCAGTATTTT. The V and J genes are TRBV7-9 and TRBJ2-3; 12 nucleotides align to TRBD1. V was pared by 10 bases and J by 4 bases, with 9 bases of the junction left unmatched. Germline values: CDR1 SEHNR, CDR2 FQNEAQ (reference sequence). The CDR3 has 15 amino acids.

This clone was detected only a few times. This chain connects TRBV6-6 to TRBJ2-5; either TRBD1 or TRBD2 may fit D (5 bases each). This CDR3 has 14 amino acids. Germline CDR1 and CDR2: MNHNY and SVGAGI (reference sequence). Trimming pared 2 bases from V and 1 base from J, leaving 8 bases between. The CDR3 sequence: CASSYGTVQETQYF. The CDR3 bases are TGTGCCAGCAGTTACGGGACGGTCCAAGAGACCCAGTACTTC.

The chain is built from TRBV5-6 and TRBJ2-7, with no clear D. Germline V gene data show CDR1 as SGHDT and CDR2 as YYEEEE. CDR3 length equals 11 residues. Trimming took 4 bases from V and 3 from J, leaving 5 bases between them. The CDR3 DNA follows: TGTGCCAGCAGCGTAAACTACGAGCAGTACTTC. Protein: CASSVNYEQYF.

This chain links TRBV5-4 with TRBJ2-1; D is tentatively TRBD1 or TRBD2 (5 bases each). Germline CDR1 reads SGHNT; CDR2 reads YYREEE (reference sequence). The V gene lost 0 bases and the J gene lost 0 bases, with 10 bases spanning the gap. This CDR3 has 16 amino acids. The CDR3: CASSLGGASSYNEQFF. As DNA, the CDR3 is TGTGCCAGCAGCTTGGGAGGGGCTAGCTCCTACAATGAGCAGTTCTTC. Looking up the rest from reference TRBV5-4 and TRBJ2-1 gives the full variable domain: ETGVTQSPTHLIKTRGQQVTLRCSSQSGHNTVSWYQQALGQGPQFIFQYYREEENGRGNFPPRFSGLQFPNYSSELNVNALELDDSALYLCASSLGGASSYNEQFFGPGTRLTVL.

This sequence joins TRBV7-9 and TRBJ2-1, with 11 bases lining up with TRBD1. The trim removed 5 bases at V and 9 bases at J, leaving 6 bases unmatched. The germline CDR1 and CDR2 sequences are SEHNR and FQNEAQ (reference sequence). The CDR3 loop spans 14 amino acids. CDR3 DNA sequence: TGTGCCAGCAGCCCGACGGACAGGGGGCGTGAGCAGTTCTTC. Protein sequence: CASSPTDRGREQFF. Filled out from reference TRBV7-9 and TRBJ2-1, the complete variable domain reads DTGVSQNPRHKITKRGQNVTFRCDPISEHNRLYWYRQTLGQGPEFLTYFQNEAQLEKSRLLSDRFSAERPKGSFSTLEIQRTEQGDSAMYLCASSPTDRGREQFFGPGTRLTVL.

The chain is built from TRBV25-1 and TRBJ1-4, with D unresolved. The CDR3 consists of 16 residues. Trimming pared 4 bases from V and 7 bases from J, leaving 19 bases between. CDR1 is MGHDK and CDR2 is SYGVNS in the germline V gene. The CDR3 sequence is CASSGSGTWNREKLFF. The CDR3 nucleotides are TGTGCCAGCAGTGGATCAGGTACCTGGAATCGTGAAAAACTGTTTTTT.

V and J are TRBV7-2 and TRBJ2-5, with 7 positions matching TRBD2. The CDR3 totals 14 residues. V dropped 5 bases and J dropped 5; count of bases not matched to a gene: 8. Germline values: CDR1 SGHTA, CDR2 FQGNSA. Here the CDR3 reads CASSLEVGGETQYF. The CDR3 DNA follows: TGTGCCAGCAGCCTCGAGGTGGGGGGGGAGACCCAGTACTTC.